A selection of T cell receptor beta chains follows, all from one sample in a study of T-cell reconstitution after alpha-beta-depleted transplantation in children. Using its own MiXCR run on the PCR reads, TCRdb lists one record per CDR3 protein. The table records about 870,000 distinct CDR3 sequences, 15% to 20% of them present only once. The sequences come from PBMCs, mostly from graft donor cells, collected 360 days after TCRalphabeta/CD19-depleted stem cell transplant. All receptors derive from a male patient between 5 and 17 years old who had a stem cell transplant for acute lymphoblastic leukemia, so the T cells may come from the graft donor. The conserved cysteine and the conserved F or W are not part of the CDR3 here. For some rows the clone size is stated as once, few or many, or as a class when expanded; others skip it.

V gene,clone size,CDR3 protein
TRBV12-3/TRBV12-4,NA,ASSLHSRFT
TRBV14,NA,ASSQDRTAWGTQY
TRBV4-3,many,ASSQRSSGANVLT
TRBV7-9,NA,ASSLVQVTDTQY
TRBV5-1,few,ASSGRDRGPEAF
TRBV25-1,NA,ASSVDSPVLSGANVLT
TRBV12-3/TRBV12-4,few,ASSQWDTAQETQY
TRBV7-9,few,ASSPQRTYEQY
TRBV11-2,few,ASSFVGTGTTYGYT
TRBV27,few,ASSWLGSLYNEQF
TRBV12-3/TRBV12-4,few,ASSPPLGPDTQY
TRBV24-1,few,ATSDQRGSGSYEQY
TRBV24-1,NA,ATSGFQDRELQETQY
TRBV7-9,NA,ASSPEEGPYGYT
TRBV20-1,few,SAREGAQY
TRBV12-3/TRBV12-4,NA,ASRASGSRGNEQF
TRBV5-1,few,ASSLAHPTGKSGNTIY
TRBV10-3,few,AISETRTVRAGELF